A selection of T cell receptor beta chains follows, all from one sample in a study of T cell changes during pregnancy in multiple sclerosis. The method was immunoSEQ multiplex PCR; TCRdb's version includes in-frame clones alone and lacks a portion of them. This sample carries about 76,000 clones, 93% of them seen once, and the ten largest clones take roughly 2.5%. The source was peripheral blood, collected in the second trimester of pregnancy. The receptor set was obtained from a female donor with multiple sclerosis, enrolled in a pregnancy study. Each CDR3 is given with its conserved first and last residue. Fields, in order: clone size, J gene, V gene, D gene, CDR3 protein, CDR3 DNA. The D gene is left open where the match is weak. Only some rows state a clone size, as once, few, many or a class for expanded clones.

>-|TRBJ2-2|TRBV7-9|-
CASSLAVVEYGELFF
TGTGCCAGCAGCTTAGCCGTAGTAGAGTACGGGGAGCTGTTTTTT
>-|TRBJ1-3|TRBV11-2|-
CASSLGSLLSGNTIYF
TGTGCCAGCAGCTTAGGAAGCTTACTCTCTGGAAACACCATATATTTT
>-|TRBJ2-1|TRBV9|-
CASSVGSVGEQFF
TGTGCCAGCAGCGTAGGATCTGTCGGTGAGCAGTTCTTC
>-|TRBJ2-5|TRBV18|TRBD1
CASSPGQGGQETQYF
TGTGCCAGCTCACCTGGACAGGGGGGACAAGAGACCCAGTACTTC
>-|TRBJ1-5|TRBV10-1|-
CASGEAQPQHF
TGCGCATCCGGAGAGGCTCAGCCCCAGCATTTT
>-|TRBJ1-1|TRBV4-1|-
CASSQSQAAEAFF
TGCGCCAGCAGCCAATCTCAGGCTGCTGAAGCTTTCTTT
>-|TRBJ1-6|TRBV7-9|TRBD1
CASSFQTGASSYNSPLHF
TGTGCCAGCAGCTTTCAGACAGGGGCGTCCTCCTATAATTCACCCCTCCACTTT
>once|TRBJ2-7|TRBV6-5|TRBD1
CASSVRTGLYEQYF
TGTGCCAGCAGTGTTCGGACAGGCCTCTACGAGCAGTACTTC
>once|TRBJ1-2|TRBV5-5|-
CASSQIGGDYGYTF
TGTGCCAGCAGCCAGATCGGGGGGGACTATGGCTACACCTTC
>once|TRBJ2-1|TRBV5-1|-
CASSPRVGSYNEQFF
TGCGCCAGCAGCCCGCGGGTCGGGTCCTACAATGAGCAGTTCTTC
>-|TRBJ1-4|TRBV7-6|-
CASSLEPSTNEKLFF
TGTGCCAGCAGCTTAGAGCCGTCAACTAATGAAAAACTGTTTTTT
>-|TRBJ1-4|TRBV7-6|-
CASSLTQVNEKLFF
TGTGCCAGCAGCTTAACACAGGTTAATGAAAAACTGTTTTTT
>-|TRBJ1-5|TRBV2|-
CASSAWTRNQPQHF
TGTGCCAGCAGCGCCTGGACACGCAATCAGCCCCAGCATTTT
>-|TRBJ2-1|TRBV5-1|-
CASSLFLNNEQFF
TGCGCCAGCAGCTTGTTTCTTAACAATGAGCAGTTCTTC
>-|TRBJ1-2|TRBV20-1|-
CSVSESYGYTF
TGCAGTGTTTCGGAGTCCTATGGCTACACCTTC
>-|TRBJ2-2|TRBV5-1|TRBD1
CASSGGTGPRELFF
TGCGCCAGCAGCGGCGGGACAGGGCCGCGGGAGCTGTTTTTT
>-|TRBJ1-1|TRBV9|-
CASSAPHRDTEAFF
TGTGCCAGCAGCGCGCCCCACAGGGACACTGAAGCTTTCTTT
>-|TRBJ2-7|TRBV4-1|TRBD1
CASSQVGQGARYEQYF
TGCGCCAGCAGCCAAGTAGGCCAGGGGGCCAGGTACGAGCAGTACTTC
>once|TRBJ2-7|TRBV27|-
CASSLSWGLRIEQYF
TGTGCCAGCAGTTTATCCTGGGGGCTAAGGATCGAGCAGTACTTC
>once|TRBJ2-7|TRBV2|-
CASSANGISSYEQYF
TGTGCCAGCAGTGCTAACGGGATAAGCTCCTACGAGCAGTACTTC
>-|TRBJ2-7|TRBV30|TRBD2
CAWRTGGGSYEQYF
TGTGCCTGGAGAACGGGGGGGGGCTCCTACGAGCAGTACTTC
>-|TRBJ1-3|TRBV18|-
CASSPQGVVDTIYF
TGTGCCAGCTCACCGCAGGGTGTGGTGGACACCATATATTTT
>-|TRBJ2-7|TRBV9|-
CASSPRGGGEQYF
TGTGCCAGCAGCCCTCGGGGAGGGGGCGAGCAGTACTTC
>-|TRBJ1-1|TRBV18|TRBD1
CASSPGQVEGAFF
TGTGCCAGCTCTCCAGGACAGGTCGAGGGAGCTTTCTTT
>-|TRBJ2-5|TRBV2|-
CASSEAGGQETQYF
TGTGCCAGCAGTGAAGCCGGCGGGCAAGAGACCCAGTACTTC
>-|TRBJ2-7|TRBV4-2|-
CASSQEPSIPHEQYF
TGTGCCAGCAGCCAAGAACCTAGTATCCCCCACGAGCAGTACTTC
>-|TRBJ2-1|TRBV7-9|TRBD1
CASSETGAYNEQFF
TGTGCCAGCAGCGAGACAGGGGCCTACAATGAGCAGTTCTTC
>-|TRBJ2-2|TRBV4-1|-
CASSHSQGGTGELFF
TGCGCCAGCAGCCACTCTCAGGGGGGCACCGGGGAGCTGTTTTTT